These 2 T cell receptor beta chains share one sample of origin, sequenced in a study of blood T cell repertoires in COVID-19 (dated by TCRdb to between 2020 and 2021). Libraries came from the immunoSEQ multiplex PCR assay. TCRdb obtained this table from immuneACCESS and retained in-frame rearrangements with V and J assigned. These tables miss some clones; where compared with another copy, unresolved V genes account for less than half of the shortfall, and the remainder is unexplained. A total of 270,000 or so clones appear in this sample, about nine tenths of them only once. The ten largest clones capture less than 15% of the sample. Sequencing was performed on peripheral blood. The receptors were gathered from a woman in her 30s with COVID-19, enrolled during active disease.

V gene TRBV4-1 combines with J gene TRBJ1-1, with D possibly TRBD1 on 6 matching bases. CDR1 is MGHRA and CDR2 is YSYEKL in the germline V gene. Trimming cost V 0 bases and J 7 bases, with 12 bases left between them. The CDR3 contains 14 residues. Written as DNA, the CDR3 is TGCGCCAGCAGCCAAGAATCCGCGACAGGTGAAGCTTTCTTT. Its protein product is CASSQESATGEAFF.

This clone was picked up one time. The V and J genes are TRBV5-1 and TRBJ2-5; 7 nucleotides agree with TRBD1. Trimming at V came to 0 bases and at J to 2 bases, leaving 1 base not matched to a gene. The CDR3 is made up of 14 amino acids. CDR1 is SGHRS and CDR2 is YFSETQ in the germline V gene. CDR3 DNA: TGCGCCAGCAGCTTGGAGGGGGCTCAAGAGACCCAGTACTTC. Amino acid sequence: CASSLEGAQETQYF.